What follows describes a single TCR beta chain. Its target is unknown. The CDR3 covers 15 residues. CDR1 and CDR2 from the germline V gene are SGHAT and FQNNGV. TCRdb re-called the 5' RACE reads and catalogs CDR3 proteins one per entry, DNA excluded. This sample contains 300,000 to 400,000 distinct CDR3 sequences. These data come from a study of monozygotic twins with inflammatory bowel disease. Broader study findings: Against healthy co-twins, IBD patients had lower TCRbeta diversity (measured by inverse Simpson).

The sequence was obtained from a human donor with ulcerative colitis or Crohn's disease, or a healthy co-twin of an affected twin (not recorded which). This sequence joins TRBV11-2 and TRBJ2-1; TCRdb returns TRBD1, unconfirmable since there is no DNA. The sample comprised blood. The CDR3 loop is CASSFAPAAYNEQFF. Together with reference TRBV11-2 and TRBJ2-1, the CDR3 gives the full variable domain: EAGVAQSPRYKIIEKRQSVAFWCNPISGHATLYWYQQILGQGPKLLIQFQNNGVVDDSQLPKDRFSAERLKGVDSTLKIQPAKLEDSAVYLCASSFAPAAYNEQFFGPGTRLTVL.